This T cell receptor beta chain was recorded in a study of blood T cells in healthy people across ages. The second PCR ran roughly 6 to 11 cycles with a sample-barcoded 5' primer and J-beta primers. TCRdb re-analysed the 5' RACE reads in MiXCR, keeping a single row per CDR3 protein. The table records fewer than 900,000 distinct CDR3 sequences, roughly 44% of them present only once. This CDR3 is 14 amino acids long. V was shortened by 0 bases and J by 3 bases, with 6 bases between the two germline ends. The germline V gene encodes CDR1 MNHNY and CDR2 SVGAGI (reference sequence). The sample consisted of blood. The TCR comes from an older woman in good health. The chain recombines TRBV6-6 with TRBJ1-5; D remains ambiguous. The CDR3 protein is CASSYSAPNQPQHF. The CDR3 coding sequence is TGTGCCAGCAGTTACTCGGCCCCCAATCAGCCCCAGCATTTT.